The present entry profiles one T cell receptor (beta chain) with its context. J lost 4 bases, V lost 3 bases, and 3 bases had no gene match. The CDR3 sequence is 13 residues long. Germline V lookup: CDR1 SGHTA, CDR2 FQGNSA. These data originate in a study of cytomegalovirus exposure and HLA in healthy donors. Vbeta (60) and Jbeta (13) primers were used in the PCR. This table comes from immunoSEQ multiplex PCR, and its TCRdb copy is limited to in-frame clones, with some not included. This table holds about 120,000 clones, 81% found once. The sequence was collected from a middle-aged man in good health and CMV-seronegative. The chain couples TRBV7-2 to TRBJ2-7; 7 bases agree with TRBD1. The sequenced sample was PBMCs. The CDR3 DNA is TGTGCCAGCAGCTTTAACAGGGGATACGAGCAGTACTTC. As protein: CASSFNRGYEQYF.